This TCR beta chain was identified during a study of response to subunit inactivated influenza vaccine. Study results and limitations: Each seasonal influenza vaccination recruits few new T cells, the authors suggested.

Regarding this clonotype: Its antigen is unidentified.

MiXCR, run by TCRdb on the RT-PCR reads, gives a single entry per CDR3 protein. Of over 400,000 distinct CDR3 sequences listed, 10% to 15% are singletons. The length of the CDR3 is 14 residues. V was clipped by 3 bases and J by 11 bases, with 16 bases between them. The starting material was PBMCs from blood, obtained 45 days after vaccination. The receptor was derived from a man between 45 and 60 years old who received an inactivated influenza vaccine. The chain employs TRBV12-3 or TRBV12-4 and TRBJ1-4; perhaps TRBD1 as D (6 bases). Here the CDR3 DNA reads TGTGCCAGCAGTTTGCTCGGGGGGCGGTTGAAACTGTTTTTT. This sequence encodes CASSLLGGRLKLFF.